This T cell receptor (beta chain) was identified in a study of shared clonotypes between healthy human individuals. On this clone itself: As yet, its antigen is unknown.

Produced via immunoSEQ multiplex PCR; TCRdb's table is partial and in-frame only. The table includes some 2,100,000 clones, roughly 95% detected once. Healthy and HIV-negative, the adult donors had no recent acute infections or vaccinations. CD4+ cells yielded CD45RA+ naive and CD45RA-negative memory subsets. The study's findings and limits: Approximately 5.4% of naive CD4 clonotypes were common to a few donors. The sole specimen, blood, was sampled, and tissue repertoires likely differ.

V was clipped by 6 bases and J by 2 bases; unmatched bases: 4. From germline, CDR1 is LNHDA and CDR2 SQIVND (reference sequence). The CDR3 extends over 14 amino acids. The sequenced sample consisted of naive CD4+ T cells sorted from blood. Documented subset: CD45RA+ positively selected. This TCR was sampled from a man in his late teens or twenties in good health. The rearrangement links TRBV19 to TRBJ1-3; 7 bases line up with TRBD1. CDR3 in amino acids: CASSRQGTGNTIYF. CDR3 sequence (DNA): TGTGCCAGTAGCAGACAGGGAACTGGAAACACCATATATTTT.